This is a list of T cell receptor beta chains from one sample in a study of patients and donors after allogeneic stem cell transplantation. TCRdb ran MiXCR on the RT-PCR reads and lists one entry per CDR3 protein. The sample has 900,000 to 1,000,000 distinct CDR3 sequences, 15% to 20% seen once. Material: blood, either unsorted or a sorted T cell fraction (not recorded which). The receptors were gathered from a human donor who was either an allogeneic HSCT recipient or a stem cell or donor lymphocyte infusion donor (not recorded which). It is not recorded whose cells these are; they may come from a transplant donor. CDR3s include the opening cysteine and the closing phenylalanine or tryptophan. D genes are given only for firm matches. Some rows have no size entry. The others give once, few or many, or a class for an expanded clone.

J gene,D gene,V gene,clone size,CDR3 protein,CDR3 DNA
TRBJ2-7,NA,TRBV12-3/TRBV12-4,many,CASSLDRNSYEQYF,TGTGCCAGCAGCCTAGACAGAAACTCCTACGAGCAGTACTTC
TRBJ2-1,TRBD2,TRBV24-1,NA,CATSEGGAYNEQFF,TGTGCCACCAGTGAGGGAGGGGCCTACAATGAGCAGTTCTTC
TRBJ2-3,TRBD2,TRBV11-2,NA,CASSFPGGLAGPRATQYF,TGTGCCAGCAGCTTCCCTGGAGGCCTAGCGGGCCCGAGGGCCACGCAGTATTTT
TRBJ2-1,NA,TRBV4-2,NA,CASSQAENGLTGEQFF,TGTGCCAGCAGCCAAGCGGAGAACGGACTCACGGGTGAGCAGTTCTTC
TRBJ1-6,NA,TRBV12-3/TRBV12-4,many,CASTSRGGGSPLHF,TGTGCCAGCACTTCGAGGGGAGGAGGGTCACCCCTCCACTTT
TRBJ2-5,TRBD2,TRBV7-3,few,CASSLTVGGGTQYF,TGTGCCAGCAGCTTAACGGTTGGGGGGGGGACCCAGTACTTC
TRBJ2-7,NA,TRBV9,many,CASSVGPDSSYEQYF,TGTGCCAGCAGCGTAGGACCGGACAGCTCCTACGAGCAGTACTTC
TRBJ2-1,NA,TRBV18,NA,CASSPQGKWGNEQFF,TGTGCCAGCTCACCCCAGGGTAAATGGGGCAATGAGCAGTTCTTC
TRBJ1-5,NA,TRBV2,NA,CASRGFSNQPQHF,TGTGCCAGCAGGGGGTTTAGCAATCAGCCCCAGCATTTT
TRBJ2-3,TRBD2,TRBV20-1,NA,CSATPGGRGTDTQYF,TGCAGTGCGACCCCGGGCGGGAGGGGCACAGATACGCAGTATTTT